These 23 T cell receptor beta chains were all obtained from the same sample, sequenced in a study of blood T cell repertoires in COVID-19. Profiling relied on immunoSEQ multiplex PCR, and the TCRdb table lists in-frame clones only, not all of them. The sample includes approximately 120,000 clones, approximately 81% of them seen just once. Sequencing was performed on peripheral blood. These receptors all stem from a middle-aged man with active or convalescent COVID-19.

The J gene is TRBJ2-5, the V gene TRBV5-4, with D possibly being TRBD2 (7 bases). Germline CDR1 is SGHNT and CDR2 is YYREEE (reference sequence). This CDR3 is built from 17 residues. Trimming took 5 bases from V and 3 from J, leaving 23 bases between them. The CDR3 DNA reads TGTGCCAGCAGTCCACCCCCCCGGGGGCTAGCGGAAGAGACCCAGTACTTC. Translation: CASSPPPRGLAEETQYF.

The V call is TRBV5-1, the J call TRBJ2-5, with a weak D call TRBD1 (6 bases). V lost 0 bases and J lost 0, with 6 bases in between. The CDR3 spans 14 residues. Germline V gives CDR1 SGHRS, CDR2 YFSETQ. The CDR3 DNA reads TGCGCCAGCAGCTTGGGGACAGACCAAGAGACCCAGTACTTC. Protein sequence: CASSLGTDQETQYF.

This clone was observed a single time. This chain joins TRBV28 and TRBJ1-6; no reliable D call. Germline V gives CDR1 MDHEN, CDR2 SYDVKM. V lost 3 bases, J lost 0 bases, and 6 bases lay in between. This CDR3 spans 15 amino acids. The CDR3 is CASSLTSSYNSPLHF. The CDR3, as DNA: TGTGCCAGCAGTTTGACTAGCTCCTATAATTCACCCCTCCACTTT. Based on the CDR3 plus reference TRBV28 and TRBJ1-6, the full variable domain is DVKVTQSSRYLVKRTGEKVFLECVQDMDHENMFWYRQDPGLGLRLIYFSYDVKMKEKGDIPEGYSVSREKKERFSLILESASTNQTSMYLCASSLTSSYNSPLHFGNGTRLTVT.

This clone was seen a single time. This chain links TRBV18 with TRBJ1-2; maybe TRBD1 (5 bases). The CDR3 covers 13 residues. Germline values: CDR1 KGHSH, CDR2 LQKENI. Trimming removed 2 bases from V and 3 bases from J, with 7 bases in between. CDR3 loop: CASSPETDYGYTF. CDR3 DNA sequence: TGTGCCAGCTCACCAGAGACAGACTATGGCTACACCTTC.

J is TRBJ2-5 and V is TRBV6-2 or TRBV6-3, with 11 nucleotides matching TRBD2. There are 15 residues in the CDR3. Trimming took 2 bases from V and 4 from J; bases not matched to a gene: 3. Germline CDR1 is MNHEY and CDR2 is SVGEGT. This CDR3 reads CASSYGLAGAETQYF. In DNA, the CDR3 is TGTGCCAGCAGTTACGGACTAGCGGGTGCAGAGACCCAGTACTTC.

The V gene is TRBV11-1, the J gene TRBJ2-3, with a weak D call TRBD1 (6 bases). The germline CDR1 and CDR2 sequences are SGHAT and FQDESV (reference sequence). The CDR3 extends over 14 amino acids. Trimming took off 7 bases at V and 2 bases at J, with 13 bases between the two ends. The CDR3 region is CASTGGLDTDTQYF. CDR3 sequence (DNA): TGTGCCAGCACTGGGGGCCTGGACACAGATACGCAGTATTTT. The whole variable domain, remainder taken from reference TRBV11-1 and TRBJ2-3, is EAEVAQSPRYKITEKSQAVAFWCDPISGHATLYWYRQILGQGPELLVQFQDESVVDDSQLPKDRFSAERLKGVDSTLKIQPAELGDSAMYLCASTGGLDTDTQYFGPGTRLTVL.

The V call is TRBV25-1, the J call TRBJ2-5; 8 bases line up with TRBD1. Looked up from germline, CDR1 is MGHDK and CDR2 is SYGVNS. V lost 5 bases to trimming and J lost 5 bases; unmatched junction nucleotides: 4. The CDR3 spans 13 residues. CDR3 region: CASSQGAGETQYF. Written as DNA, the CDR3 is TGTGCCAGCAGTCAGGGGGCCGGGGAGACCCAGTACTTC.

This sequence joins TRBV7-2 and TRBJ1-5, with 12 bases identical to TRBD1. V trimming: 3 bases; J trimming: 6 bases; junction bases outside the gene matches: 3. CDR3 length: 15 amino acids. The germline CDR1 and CDR2 sequences are SGHTA and FQGNSA. The CDR3 sequence: CASSLGQGARQPQHF. The CDR3 coding sequence is TGTGCCAGCAGCTTGGGACAGGGGGCCCGTCAGCCCCAGCATTTT.

This chain links TRBV4-3 with TRBJ2-5, with 7 nucleotides matching TRBD2. V was pared by 0 bases and J by 1 base, with 2 bases of the junction left unmatched. Germline V lookup: CDR1 LGHNA, CDR2 YSLEER. CDR3 length: 15 residues. DNA of the CDR3: TGCGCCAGCAGCCAAGAGGGGGGGATCCAAGAGACCCAGTACTTC. This sequence encodes CASSQEGGIQETQYF.

The CDR3 nucleotides are TGTGCCAGCAGCTTTTGGAGCTCTGGAAACACCATATATTTT. It specifies CASSFWSSGNTIYF. The chain uses TRBV13 and TRBJ1-3, with unresolved D. CDR1 is PRHDT, CDR2 FYEKMQ, per germline (reference sequence). CDR3 length: 14 residues. Trimming removed 3 bases at V and 0 bases at J, with 6 bases between.

The chain uses TRBV28 and TRBJ2-2; D is possibly TRBD2 (6 bases). The germline V gene encodes CDR1 MDHEN and CDR2 SYDVKM. Trimming removed 6 bases at V and 8 bases at J, with 22 bases between. This CDR3 comprises 16 residues. CDR3 protein: CASSPLPGLDKGELFF. CDR3 coding DNA: TGTGCCAGCAGCCCTTTACCGGGACTCGATAAAGGGGAGCTGTTTTTT.

This clone was seen more than once but under ten times. The chain joins TRBV28 to TRBJ1-2; D is ambiguous. Trimming pared 7 bases from V and 1 base from J, leaving 7 bases between. This CDR3 contains 12 residues. CDR1 and CDR2 from the germline V gene are MDHEN and SYDVKM. CDR3 in amino acids: CASTSVNYGYTF. CDR3 DNA: TGTGCCAGCACCTCAGTTAACTATGGCTACACCTTC.

The chain joins TRBV6-5 to TRBJ2-1, with 8 bases aligning to TRBD2. Germline V gene sequence: CDR1 MNHEY, CDR2 SVGAGI. The CDR3 totals 13 residues. After removal of 6 bases from V and 7 bases from J, the junction contained 5 bases not matched to a gene. The CDR3 sequence: CASRRASGNEQFF. The CDR3 DNA sequence: TGTGCCAGCAGAAGGGCTAGCGGGAATGAGCAGTTCTTC.

This clone has a count of ten or more. The chain joins TRBV28 to TRBJ2-3; 12 bases are shared with TRBD1. The length of the CDR3 is 17 residues. Germline CDR1 MDHEN, CDR2 SYDVKM. V dropped 5 bases and J dropped 6; count of bases not matched to a gene: 12. The CDR3 nucleotides read TGTGCCAGCAGTCCGGGACAGGGGGCCATTTGGGATGATACGCAGTATTTT. Amino acids: CASSPGQGAIWDDTQYF.

The CDR3 loop reads CATSDLRGSGNEQFF. As DNA, the CDR3 is TGTGCCACCAGTGATTTACGGGGGAGTGGCAATGAGCAGTTCTTC. This chain joins TRBV24-1 and TRBJ2-1; D is perhaps TRBD2 (6 bases). The CDR3 is made up of 15 amino acids. CDR1 KGHDR and CDR2 SFDVKD come from the germline V gene. The V gene lost 1 base and the J gene lost 6 bases, with 12 bases spanning the gap.

This clone was counted between two and nine times. V is TRBV11-2 and J is TRBJ2-7, with 9 bases lining up with TRBD2. V gave up 2 bases and J gave up 4 bases; unmatched junction bases: 6. Germline lookup yields CDR1 SGHAT and CDR2 FQNNGV. The CDR3 is made up of 15 amino acids. CDR3 sequence reads: CASSLRSSGAYEQYF. The CDR3 bases are TGTGCCAGCAGCTTAAGATCTAGCGGGGCTTACGAGCAGTACTTC.

The chain has TRBV3-1 (or the pseudogene TRBV3-2) and TRBJ2-7; D is possibly TRBD2 (7 bases). The V gene's germline CDR1 is LGHDT and CDR2 YNNKEL (reference sequence). The CDR3 loop spans 13 amino acids. The V end was cut by 2 bases, the J end by 7 bases, with 12 bases between. The CDR3 DNA sequence: TGTGCCAGCAGCCAAACACAGGGAGGGGAGCAGTACTTC. Protein sequence: CASSQTQGGEQYF.

V and J are TRBV18 and TRBJ2-7; TRBD1 matches at 7 bases. Trimming removed 3 bases from V and 2 bases from J; junction bases left unmatched: 4. This CDR3 comprises 14 residues. The germline gives CDR1 KGHSH, CDR2 LQKENI. Here the CDR3 reads CASSPPGQTYEQYF. The CDR3 DNA reads as TGTGCCAGCTCACCCCCGGGACAGACCTACGAGCAGTACTTC.

The V gene is TRBV30, the J gene TRBJ2-5; D is possibly TRBD1 (5 bases). Between the trimmed V and J ends, which lost 3 bases and 4 bases, there was a span of 9 bases. CDR1 and CDR2 (germline): GTSNPN, SVGIG (reference sequence). The CDR3 totals 12 residues. For the CDR3, the DNA is TGTGCCTGGAGCCATCAGGGAGAGACCCAGTACTTC. It encodes CAWSHQGETQYF.

The genes are TRBV5-1 and TRBJ2-2; D not certain. Trimming took off 4 bases at V and 5 bases at J, with 15 bases between the two ends. The CDR3 runs 15 residues. Germline V CDR1 and CDR2: SGHRS, YFSETQ. CDR3 region: CASSLPFGPTGELFF. As DNA, the CDR3 is TGCGCCAGCAGCCTTCCATTTGGGCCGACCGGGGAGCTGTTTTTT.

The CDR3 DNA reads as TGCGCCAGCAGAGCGAGCTCTGGAAACACCATATATTTT. This codes for CASRASSGNTIYF. This rearrangement joins TRBV10-2 to TRBJ1-3; D gene uncertain. This CDR3 is built from 13 residues. V gave up 6 bases and J gave up 0 bases, with 6 bases separating them. In germline, CDR1 is WSHSY, CDR2 SAAADI.

V is TRBV5-1 and J is TRBJ2-2; no firm D call. Looked up from germline, CDR1 is SGHRS and CDR2 is YFSETQ. The CDR3 loop spans 15 amino acids. Trimming cost V 2 bases and J 6 bases, with 14 bases left between them. The CDR3 spells CASSLSFVPSGELFF. CDR3 DNA sequence: TGCGCCAGCAGCTTAAGCTTTGTTCCGTCCGGGGAGCTGTTTTTT.

The chain couples TRBV5-4 to TRBJ1-1; TRBD1 might be the D (6 bases). This CDR3 is 15 amino acids long. Between the trimmed V and J ends, which lost 0 bases and 4 bases, there was a span of 13 bases. Looked up from germline, CDR1 is SGHNT and CDR2 is YYREEE (reference sequence). The CDR3 sequence is CASSLEGGRSTEAFF. The CDR3 DNA follows: TGTGCCAGCAGCTTGGAGGGGGGGCGAAGCACTGAAGCTTTCTTT.